The clone carrying this T cell receptor (beta chain) has just a few counts. Using immunoSEQ multiplex PCR, the repertoire was profiled, and TCRdb retains in-frame clones only, with some absent. The table lists tens of thousands of clones, around 87% of them singletons. The source of the sample is a study of PD-L1 blockade in urothelial cancer. About the research overall: Intravenous atezolizumab, 1,200 mg every 3 weeks, was begun by patients in the mid-2010s.

Time point: peripheral blood 6 weeks after treatment start. Germline assignment: CDR1 MNHEY and CDR2 SMNVEV (reference sequence). The CDR3 loop spans 15 amino acids. V was pared by 5 bases and J by 4 bases, with 12 bases between. The source of this sequence is a man in his fifties or sixties with urothelial cancer. The genes are TRBV27 and TRBJ1-6; D may be TRBD1 (5 bases). The source material was PBMCs, sampled around atezolizumab (anti-PD-L1) treatment. The CDR3 coding sequence is TGTGCCAGCAGTCTCAGGGAGGGGTATAATTCACCCCTCCACTTT. Translation: CASSLREGYNSPLHF.